The present TCR beta chain was sequenced within a study of blood T cells in healthy people across ages. Regarding the study as a whole: TCR beta diversity per million T cells fell roughly linearly with age. Expanded clonotype changes were possibly confounded by unknown donor CMV status.

Trimming left V 2 bases short and J 10 bases short, with 18 bases between. The CDR3 spans 14 residues. CDR1 is DFQATT and CDR2 is SNEGSKA in the germline V gene (reference sequence). Note on this clonotype: As yet, its antigen is unknown.

Through a sample-barcoded 5' primer and a J-beta primer mix, a second PCR was run for roughly 7 to 11 cycles. Using its own MiXCR run on the 5' RACE reads, TCRdb lists one record per CDR3 protein. Of about 1.4 million distinct CDR3 sequences listed, approximately 63% are singletons. The material sequenced was blood. This clonotype was sampled from a young man in good health. The chain employs TRBV20-1 and TRBJ2-1; D perhaps matches TRBD1 (6 bases). The CDR3 sequence: CSARPRQVWTEQFF. CDR3 DNA: TGCAGTGCTAGACCTAGACAGGTTTGGACCGAGCAGTTCTTC.